One and the same sample provided the 30 T cell receptor beta chains below, sequenced in a study of naive and memory T cell subsets. Two oligonucleotides, mixed equimolar, formed the beta constant-region primer covering TRBC1 and TRBC2. TCRdb analysed the UMI-ligation and nested PCR reads with MiXCR anew, one entry per CDR3 protein. The table records tens of thousands of distinct CDR3 sequences, more than 6.5% of them present only once. The source material was central memory CD4+ T cells from blood. The receptors here all came from a human donor in good health.

This sequence joins TRBV5-1 and TRBJ2-1; 8 positions match TRBD1. The CDR3 sequence is 15 residues long. The germline V gene has CDR1 SGHRS and CDR2 YFSETQ. V trimming: 3 bases; J trimming: 7 bases; junction bases outside the gene matches: 9. CDR3 sequence (DNA): TGCGCCAGCAGCTGGGGGACAGGTGTCTCGAATGAGCAGTTCTTC. Protein sequence: CASSWGTGVSNEQFF.

This clonotype was counted at least ten times. The chain combines TRBV5-8 with TRBJ2-5; D not resolved. V dropped 1 base and J dropped 5 bases, with 9 bases sitting between them. There are 13 residues in the CDR3. Germline V gives CDR1 SGHTS, CDR2 YDEGEE. The CDR3 DNA sequence: TGTGCCAGCAGCTTGTTCTTCTCGGAGACCCAGTACTTC. Its translation is CASSLFFSETQYF.

This clonotype was observed at least ten times. The chain links TRBV29-1 to TRBJ2-5; D tentatively fits TRBD1 or TRBD2 (5 bases each). The CDR3 spans 13 residues. Germline-derived CDR1 and CDR2 are SQVTM and ANQGSEA. Trimming cost V 7 bases and J 2 bases, with 14 bases left between them. The CDR3 sequence: CSGTGTLQETQYF. Written as DNA, the CDR3 is TGCAGCGGGACGGGGACCTTGCAAGAGACCCAGTACTTC.

This clonotype was seen at least ten times. The CDR3 region is CSARDPVRLKTDTQYF. In DNA, the CDR3 is TGCAGTGCTAGAGATCCGGTACGGCTAAAGACAGATACGCAGTATTTT. The J gene is TRBJ2-3, the V gene TRBV20-1; D remains ambiguous. Germline V gene data show CDR1 as DFQATT and CDR2 as SNEGSKA (reference sequence). There are 16 residues in the CDR3. V was clipped by 0 bases and J by 3 bases, with 16 bases between them.

This clonotype turned up a few times. V usage is TRBV5-4 and J usage is TRBJ2-6; the D gene is possibly TRBD1 (6 bases). V was clipped by 1 base and J by 4 bases, with 12 bases between them. The CDR3 loop spans 16 amino acids. The V gene's germline CDR1 is SGHNT and CDR2 YYREEE (reference sequence). The CDR3 DNA is TGTGCCAGCAGCTTGCTGGGGGCAGGGGGGGCCAACGTCCTGACTTTC. This translates into CASSLLGAGGANVLTF.

This clonotype was counted a few times. This chain joins TRBV19 and TRBJ1-2; 7 positions match TRBD1. Germline CDR1 LNHDA, CDR2 SQIVND (reference sequence). The length of the CDR3 is 14 residues. Unmatched junction bases numbered 10, after V lost 6 bases and J lost 6 bases. This CDR3 is CASSTEMGQNGYTF. CDR3 nucleotide sequence: TGTGCCAGTAGCACCGAGATGGGACAGAATGGCTACACCTTC.

This clonotype was seen many times. The chain links TRBV5-1 to TRBJ1-1; tentative D call: TRBD1 (5 bases). CDR3 size: 14 residues. Germline CDR1 reads SGHRS; CDR2 reads YFSETQ. V was trimmed by 4 bases and J by 0 bases, leaving 10 bases between them. The CDR3 DNA follows: TGCGCCAGCAGCCGAGGGGATATGAACACTGAAGCTTTCTTT. It specifies CASSRGDMNTEAFF.

As regards this clonotype: The junction and the germline gene differ at one end; a read error may be behind it. This chain links TRBV6-2 or TRBV6-3 with TRBJ1-5, with 12 bases fitting TRBD1. The CDR3 runs 16 residues. The V gene's germline CDR1 is MNHEY and CDR2 SVGEGT. This chain's CDR3 is CASSYRDRGPGQPRHF. The CDR3 nucleotides are TGTGCCAGCAGTTACCGGGACAGGGGGCCGGGACAGCCCCGGCATTTT.

The chain carries TRBV11-2 and TRBJ2-7; 7 bases map to TRBD1. The CDR3 has 16 amino acids. J lost 0 bases, V lost 5 bases, and 10 bases had no gene match. Per germline, CDR1 SGHAT and CDR2 FQNNGV. CDR3 amino acids: CASSLHRGRSSYEQYF. In DNA form, the CDR3 reads TGTGCCAGCAGCCTCCATAGGGGGCGGTCCTCCTACGAGCAGTACTTC.

This clonotype was observed at least ten times. The V call is TRBV6-2 or TRBV6-3, the J call TRBJ1-1; TRBD1 agrees at 9 bases. The V gene's germline CDR1 is MNHEY and CDR2 SVGEGT. The CDR3 sequence is 16 residues long. V lost 0 bases, J lost 6 bases, and 8 bases stayed unmatched. CDR3 DNA: TGTGCCAGCAGTTACTCGACCCACAGGGGGCTCGCTGAAGCTTTCTTT. Amino acid sequence: CASSYSTHRGLAEAFF.

The gene calls are TRBV6-5 and TRBJ1-1; tentative D call: TRBD1 (5 bases). Trimming removed 0 bases from V and 6 bases from J, with 20 bases in between. Germline CDR1 and CDR2: MNHEY and SVGAGI. This CDR3 is built from 17 residues. The CDR3 spells CASSYSRPLWTQPEAFF. The CDR3, as DNA: TGTGCCAGCAGTTACTCAAGGCCCCTTTGGACACAGCCTGAAGCTTTCTTT.

This clonotype came up many times. The gene calls are TRBV7-2 and TRBJ1-2, with D maybe TRBD1 (5 bases). V was clipped by 5 bases and J by 4 bases, with 8 bases between them. Germline V lookup: CDR1 SGHTA, CDR2 FQGNSA. The CDR3 contains 12 residues. The CDR3 loop is CASSLDSYGYTF. In DNA form, the CDR3 reads TGTGCCAGCAGCCTAGACAGCTATGGCTACACCTTC.

In its sample, this clonotype was seen many times. The chain recombines TRBV30 with TRBJ2-6; 8 nucleotides match TRBD2. The ends lost 4 bases at V and 0 bases at J; junction bases unmatched: 8. Germline V gene lookup returns CDR1 GTSNPN and CDR2 SVGIG (reference sequence). The CDR3 runs to 17 residues. The CDR3 loop reads CAWTLGSGNSGANVLTF. For the CDR3, the DNA is TGTGCCTGGACCCTGGGTAGCGGGAACTCTGGGGCCAACGTCCTGACTTTC.

In its sample, this clonotype was seen many times. This chain links TRBV3-1 with TRBJ2-1; 10 bases align to TRBD2. Germline V gene data show CDR1 as LGHDT and CDR2 as YNNKEL (reference sequence). This CDR3 has 16 amino acids. The trim removed 0 bases at V and 10 bases at J, leaving 9 bases unmatched. The DNA for the CDR3 is TGTGCCAGCAGCCAAGATGTGGGGCTAGCGGGGGCCGAGCAGTTCTTC. Translated, it gives CASSQDVGLAGAEQFF.

J is TRBJ2-3 and V is TRBV10-3, with D possibly TRBD2 on 5 matching bases. Trimming took off 11 bases at V and 4 bases at J, with 16 bases between the two ends. The CDR3 covers 13 residues. Germline loops: CDR1 ENHRY, CDR2 SYGVKD. The CDR3 DNA is TGTGCCCTCGGAGGATCAGCCCCAGATACGCAGTATTTT. The encoded protein is CALGGSAPDTQYF.

At least ten counts were recorded for this clonotype. This sequence joins TRBV5-1 and TRBJ2-3; tentatively, D is TRBD2 (6 bases). This CDR3 has 15 amino acids. Germline V gene data show CDR1 as SGHRS and CDR2 as YFSETQ. V was pared by 0 bases and J by 0 bases, with 8 bases between. The CDR3 coding sequence is TGCGCCAGCAGCTTGGACCTAGCGAGCACAGATACGCAGTATTTT. It yields the protein CASSLDLASTDTQYF.

This clonotype showed up many times. The chain couples TRBV6-1 to TRBJ1-5, with a possible D match to TRBD1 (5 bases). In germline, CDR1 is MNHNS, CDR2 SASEGT. CDR3 length: 16 amino acids. V was shortened by 5 bases and J by 1 base, with 15 bases between the two germline ends. The CDR3 DNA is TGTGCCAGCAGTACGCGTGGGGCCTGGAGCAATCAGCCCCAGCATTTT. Translated: CASSTRGAWSNQPQHF.

The table lists this clonotype with many counts. This chain links TRBV20-1 with TRBJ1-5; D gene unclear. V lost 3 bases and J lost 4, with 16 bases in between. Looked up from germline, CDR1 is DFQATT and CDR2 is SNEGSKA (reference sequence). This CDR3 has 15 amino acids. CDR3 region: CSARDRSLGNQPQHF. The CDR3 nucleotides are TGCAGTGCTAGGGACCGCTCCTTGGGAAATCAGCCCCAGCATTTT.

This clonotype has more than one count but fewer than ten. V and J are TRBV19 and TRBJ1-4; the match to TRBD1 covers 8 bases. Trimming at V came to 4 bases and at J to 8 bases, leaving 9 bases not matched to a gene. Germline CDR1 and CDR2: LNHDA and SQIVND (reference sequence). The CDR3 length is 15 residues. CDR3 coding DNA: TGTGCCAGTAGTACCGGGACAGGTCGGGAGGAAAAACTGTTTTTT. Translated: CASSTGTGREEKLFF.

The chain joins TRBV14 to TRBJ2-7; D uncertain. Germline loops: CDR1 SGHDN, CDR2 FVKESK. Trimming removed 3 bases at V and 0 bases at J, with 3 bases between. The CDR3 loop spans 12 amino acids. The CDR3 nucleotides are TGTGCCAGCAGCCACAGCTCCTACGAGCAGTACTTC. Its translation: CASSHSSYEQYF.

Many counts were recorded for this clonotype. This chain uses TRBV6-5 with TRBJ2-3; D might be TRBD2 (5 bases). The CDR3 sequence is 12 residues long. The germline V and J ends were trimmed by 5 bases and 10 bases, with 13 bases remaining between them. The V gene's germline CDR1 is MNHEY and CDR2 SVGAGI. CDR3: CASSPTSFPQYF. The DNA of the CDR3 is TGTGCCAGCAGTCCCACTAGTTTCCCGCAGTATTTT.

This clonotype was observed many times. The rearrangement uses TRBV4-2 and TRBJ2-6; maybe TRBD1 (5 bases). In germline, CDR1 is LGHNA, CDR2 YNFKEQ. The CDR3 contains 17 residues. V lost 0 bases and J lost 12, with 21 bases in between. The CDR3 coding sequence is TGTGCCAGCAGCCAAGAAGAACTTGGGGCAGGCCCGGGCGTCCTGACTTTC. Amino acids: CASSQEELGAGPGVLTF.

This clonotype was detected many times. The V and J genes are TRBV2 and TRBJ2-3, with 7 bases matching TRBD1. Germline-derived CDR1 and CDR2 are SNHLY and FYNNEI. V lost 6 bases, J lost 5 bases, and 11 bases stayed unmatched. The CDR3 is 15 residues long. CDR3 residues: CASRYFSRGQDTQYF. In DNA form, the CDR3 reads TGTGCCAGCAGATATTTTAGTAGGGGGCAAGATACGCAGTATTTT.

As to this clonotype: The junction does not match germline at one end; this may be a read error. This chain connects TRBV7-9 to TRBJ2-7; 7 bases line up with TRBD1. CDR3 length: 11 amino acids. Germline CDR1 and CDR2: SEHNR and FQNEAQ (reference sequence). CDR3 nucleotide sequence: TGTGCCAGCAGCTTAGACCGGGACAGCCTCTTC. The encoded protein is CASSLDRDSLF.

This clonotype was counted between two and nine times. The chain employs TRBV12-3 or TRBV12-4 and TRBJ2-7; D possibly matches TRBD1 or TRBD2 (6 bases each). Trimming shortened V by 5 bases and J by 3 bases, and 17 bases separated the two germline ends. CDR3 size: 15 residues. The CDR3 region is CASSKRRDMGYEQYF. CDR3 DNA sequence: TGTGCCAGCAGTAAACGGCGGGACATGGGCTACGAGCAGTACTTC.

This clonotype has a handful of counts. The chain uses TRBV30 and TRBJ1-5; 7 bases are a match to TRBD1. CDR3 size: 15 residues. Germline V gene data show CDR1 as GTSNPN and CDR2 as SVGIG (reference sequence). The V segment lost 2 bases and the J segment 7 bases; nucleotides outside the gene matches: 11. The CDR3 nucleotides are TGTGCCTGGAGTTCCCCGGGACAGTATAACCAGCCCCAGCATTTT. Protein: CAWSSPGQYNQPQHF.

This clonotype has just a few counts. The genes are TRBV20-1 and TRBJ1-1; D ambiguous. This CDR3 comprises 14 residues. Trimming took off 7 bases at V and 3 bases at J, with 18 bases between the two ends. The germline gives CDR1 DFQATT, CDR2 SNEGSKA (reference sequence). The CDR3 here is CSGREAPSDTEAFF. CDR3 nucleotide sequence: TGCAGTGGGCGGGAGGCGCCATCAGACACTGAAGCTTTCTTT.

This clonotype has more than one count but fewer than ten. The V gene is TRBV9, the J gene TRBJ2-5, with 7 nucleotides matching TRBD2. Germline V CDR1 and CDR2: SGDLS, YYNGEE. CDR3 size: 14 residues. Unmatched junction bases numbered 7, after V lost 4 bases and J lost 4 bases. The CDR3 here is CASSPRTSPETQYF. CDR3 coding DNA: TGTGCCAGCAGCCCCCGGACTAGTCCAGAGACCCAGTACTTC.

This clonotype was observed at least ten times. This chain joins TRBV7-2 and TRBJ1-1; maybe TRBD1 (6 bases). CDR3 length equals 12 residues. Germline loops: CDR1 SGHTA, CDR2 FQGNSA. Between the trimmed V and J ends, which lost 5 bases and 7 bases, there was a span of 11 bases. The CDR3 DNA is TGTGCCAGCAGCCGGGGGCCCAATGAAGCTTTCTTT. Translated, it gives CASSRGPNEAFF. The variable domain in full, with the rest retrieved from reference TRBV7-2 and TRBJ1-1, is GAGVSQSPSNKVTEKGKDVELRCDPISGHTALYWYRQSLGQGLEFLIYFQGNSAPDKSGLPSDRFSAERTGGSVSTLTIQRTQQEDSAVYLCASSRGPNEAFFGQGTRLTVV.

This clonotype showed up many times. The CDR3 sequence is CSVATQTGGDQPQHF. Written as DNA, the CDR3 is TGCAGCGTAGCCACCCAGACAGGGGGAGATCAGCCCCAGCATTTT. The rearrangement uses TRBV29-1 and TRBJ1-5, with 9 bases identical to TRBD1. Trimming at V came to 6 bases and at J to 5 bases, leaving 11 bases not matched to a gene. This CDR3 has 15 amino acids. The germline V gene has CDR1 SQVTM and CDR2 ANQGSEA.